These 10 T cell receptor beta chains were all obtained from the same sample, sequenced in a study of T cells after yellow fever vaccination. TCRdb re-called the 5' RACE reads with MiXCR, one entry per CDR3 protein. The sample contains about 360,000 distinct CDR3 sequences, 6.2% of which appear only once. Sample: PBMCs, taken 5 days after the yellow fever booster vaccination. These receptors originate from a man younger than 40 who received the YFV17D yellow fever vaccine.

This clonotype was recorded at least ten times. The V and J genes are TRBV7-3 and TRBJ2-6, with D unresolved. The ends were cut back, 0 bases at V and 0 bases at J, with 12 bases in the middle. Looked up from germline, CDR1 is SGHTA and CDR2 is FQGTGA. This CDR3 is 18 amino acids long. CDR3 nucleotide sequence: TGTGCCAGCAGCTTAACGTTACCAGGAAGCTCTGGGGCCAACGTCCTGACTTTC. Translating it yields CASSLTLPGSSGANVLTF. The full variable domain, its missing parts supplied by reference TRBV7-3 and TRBJ2-6, is GAGVSQTPSNKVTEKGKYVELRCDPISGHTALYWYRQSLGQGPEFLIYFQGTGAADDSGLPNDRFFAVRPEGSVSTLKIQRTERGDSAVYLCASSLTLPGSSGANVLTFGAGSRLTVL.

There are a few counts of this clonotype. The chain employs TRBV5-4 and TRBJ2-1; D possibly corresponds to TRBD1 (7 bases). The CDR3 is made up of 15 amino acids. Germline CDR1 reads SGHNT; CDR2 reads YYREEE (reference sequence). V dropped 4 bases and J dropped 2 bases, with 13 bases sitting between them. Here the CDR3 reads CASSGGTDPYNEQFF. As DNA, the CDR3 is TGTGCCAGCAGCGGCGGGACAGACCCCTACAATGAGCAGTTCTTC.

The chain couples TRBV30 to TRBJ1-2; 11 positions match TRBD1. The CDR3 is 14 residues long. Unmatched junction bases numbered 8, after V lost 3 bases and J lost 8 bases. The germline V gene has CDR1 GTSNPN and CDR2 SVGIG (reference sequence). CDR3 loop: CAWSLPGTGGGYTF. CDR3 nucleotides: TGTGCCTGGAGCCTCCCAGGGACAGGGGGGGGCTACACCTTC.

The gene calls are TRBV3-1 and TRBJ2-7, with 7 bases aligning to TRBD2. V dropped 1 base and J dropped 3; count of bases not matched to a gene: 3. Germline loops: CDR1 LGHDT, CDR2 YNNKEL (reference sequence). This CDR3 is built from 14 residues. CDR3 nucleotides: TGTGCCAGCAGCCAAGGGACTAGTCTCTACGAGCAGTACTTC. It specifies CASSQGTSLYEQYF.

This clonotype was seen more than once but under ten times. The genes are TRBV20-1 and TRBJ2-1; 7 bases are shared with TRBD2. V shed 6 bases and J 9 bases; nucleotides not matched to a gene: 5. The CDR3 length is 11 residues. The V gene's germline CDR1 is DFQATT and CDR2 SNEGSKA (reference sequence). The CDR3 protein is CSANLAVEQFF. CDR3 DNA sequence: TGCAGTGCCAACCTAGCGGTTGAGCAGTTCTTC.

This clonotype has a count of ten or more. V usage is TRBV29-1 and J usage is TRBJ2-7; unclear D gene. Germline V gene sequence: CDR1 SQVTM, CDR2 ANQGSEA. This CDR3 has 13 amino acids. The V end lost 4 bases, the J end lost 0 bases, and 10 bases lay between the germline ends. The CDR3 DNA sequence: TGCAGCGTTGTGTGGCGGACCTCCTACGAGCAGTACTTC. Protein: CSVVWRTSYEQYF.

There are a few counts of this clonotype. This sequence may be a read error, since a much larger clone differs from it by one base. The V and J genes are TRBV2 and TRBJ2-1; 14 bases align to TRBD2. Germline V gene data show CDR1 as SNHLY and CDR2 as FYNNEI. The CDR3 loop spans 15 amino acids. The J segment lost 9 bases and the V segment lost 5 bases, leaving 6 bases of the junction unmatched. CDR3 nucleotide sequence: TGTGCCAGCAGTCCTGGGACTAGCGGGAGAATTGAGCAGTTCTTC. It encodes CASSPGTSGRIEQFF.

This clonotype was recorded at least ten times. The chain links TRBV20-1 to TRBJ2-4; possibly TRBD1 for D (7 bases). The germline V gene has CDR1 DFQATT and CDR2 SNEGSKA (reference sequence). The CDR3 is 14 amino acids. V was cut by 6 bases and J by 8 bases, with 20 bases left in between. The CDR3, as DNA: TGCAGTGCGGAGGGGGCCCCGGAAGGAGACATTCAGTACTTC. Protein product: CSAEGAPEGDIQYF.

This clonotype was seen only a few times. The chain joins TRBV18 to TRBJ2-2, with D tentatively TRBD2 (5 bases). Germline V gene sequence: CDR1 KGHSH, CDR2 LQKENI. Trimming removed 1 base at V and 4 bases at J, with 10 bases between. The CDR3 length is 15 residues. CDR3 sequence (DNA): TGTGCCAGCTCACCACAACCCGGGATCACCGGGGAGCTGTTTTTT. It encodes CASSPQPGITGELFF.

This clonotype was seen a few times. The CDR3 bases are TGTGCCAGCAGCTTACAAAGAAAAGAGCAGTTCTTC. This sequence encodes CASSLQRKEQFF. The chain carries TRBV7-2 and TRBJ2-1; D ambiguous. CDR1 and CDR2 (germline): SGHTA, FQGNSA. The CDR3 is 12 amino acids. V lost 2 bases to trimming and J lost 10 bases, with 9 bases between them.